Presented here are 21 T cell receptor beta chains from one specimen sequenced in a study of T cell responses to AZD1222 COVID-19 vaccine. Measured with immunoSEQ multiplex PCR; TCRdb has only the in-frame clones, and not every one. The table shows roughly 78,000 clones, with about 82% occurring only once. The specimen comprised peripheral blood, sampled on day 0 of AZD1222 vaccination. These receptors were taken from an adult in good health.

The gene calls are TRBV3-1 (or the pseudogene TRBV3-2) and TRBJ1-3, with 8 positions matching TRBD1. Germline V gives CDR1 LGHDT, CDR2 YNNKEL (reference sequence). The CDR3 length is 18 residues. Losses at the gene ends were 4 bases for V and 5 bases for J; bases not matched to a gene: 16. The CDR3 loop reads CASSLYAPDRVTRNTIYF. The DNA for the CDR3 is TGTGCCAGCAGCCTCTACGCTCCGGACAGGGTAACGAGAAACACCATATATTTT.

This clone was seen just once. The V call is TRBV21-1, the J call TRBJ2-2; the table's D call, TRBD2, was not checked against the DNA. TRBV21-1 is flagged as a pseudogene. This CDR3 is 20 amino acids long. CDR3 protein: CAGWSRYLNMGDLRTGELFF. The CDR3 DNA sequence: TGTGCCGGGTGGTCTCGGTATCTTAATATGGGGGACTTGAGGACCGGGGAGCTGTTTTTT.

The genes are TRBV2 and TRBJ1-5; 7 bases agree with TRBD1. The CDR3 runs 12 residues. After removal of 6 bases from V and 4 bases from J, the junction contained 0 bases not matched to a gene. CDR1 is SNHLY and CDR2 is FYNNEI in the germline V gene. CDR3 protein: CASRGQNQPQHF. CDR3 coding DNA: TGTGCCAGCAGGGGACAGAATCAGCCCCAGCATTTT. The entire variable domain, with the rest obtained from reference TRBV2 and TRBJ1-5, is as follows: EPEVTQTPSHQVTQMGQEVILRCVPISNHLYFYWYRQILGQKVEFLVSFYNNEISEKSEIFDDQFSVERPDGSNFTLKIRSTKLEDSAMYFCASRGQNQPQHFGDGTRLSIL.

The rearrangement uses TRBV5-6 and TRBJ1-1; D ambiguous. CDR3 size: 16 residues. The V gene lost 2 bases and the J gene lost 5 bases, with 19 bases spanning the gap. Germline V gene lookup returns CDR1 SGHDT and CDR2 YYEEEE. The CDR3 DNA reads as TGTGCCAGCAGCTTTAGGGTATCGGGATTTGGGACTGAAGCTTTCTTT. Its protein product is CASSFRVSGFGTEAFF.

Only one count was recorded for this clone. The DNA for the CDR3 is TGTGCCAGTAGTGGGTCCCCGGGACAGAGGAACACTGAAGCTTTCTTT. Its protein product is CASSGSPGQRNTEAFF. The genes are TRBV19 and TRBJ1-1; 7 bases map to TRBD1. The CDR3 totals 16 residues. V lost 5 bases and J lost 1; bases outside the gene matches: 10. Germline loops: CDR1 LNHDA, CDR2 SQIVND (reference sequence).

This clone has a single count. CDR3 in amino acids: CASSYADNEKLFF. The CDR3 DNA is TGTGCCAGCAGTTACGCGGATAATGAAAAACTGTTTTTT. The chain uses TRBV6-2 or TRBV6-3 and TRBJ1-4; no reliable D call. The V end lost 2 bases, the J end lost 4 bases, and 5 bases lay between the germline ends. The V gene's germline CDR1 is MNHEY and CDR2 SVGEGT. The CDR3 has 13 residues.

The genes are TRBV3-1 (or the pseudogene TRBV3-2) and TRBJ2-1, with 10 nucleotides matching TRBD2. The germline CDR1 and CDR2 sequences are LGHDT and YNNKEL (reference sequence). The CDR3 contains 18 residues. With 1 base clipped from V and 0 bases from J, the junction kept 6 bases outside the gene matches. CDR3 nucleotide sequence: TGTGCCAGCAGCCAAGCACTAGCGGGAAGCGGCTCCTACAATGAGCAGTTCTTC. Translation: CASSQALAGSGSYNEQFF.

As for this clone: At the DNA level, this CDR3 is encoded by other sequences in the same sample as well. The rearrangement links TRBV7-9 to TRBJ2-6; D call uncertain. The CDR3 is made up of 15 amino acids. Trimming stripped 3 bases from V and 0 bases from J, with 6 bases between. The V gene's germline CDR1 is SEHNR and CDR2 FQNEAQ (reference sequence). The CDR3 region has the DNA TGTGCCAGCAGCTTGAGAGTCTCTGGGGCCAACGTCCTGACTTTC. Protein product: CASSLRVSGANVLTF.

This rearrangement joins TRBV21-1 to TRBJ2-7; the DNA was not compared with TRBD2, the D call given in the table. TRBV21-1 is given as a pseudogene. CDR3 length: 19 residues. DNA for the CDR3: TGTGCCAGCAGCAATGGCCCTTGCTTGATGGATAGGAGGGTCTACGAGCAGTACTTC. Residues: CASSNGPCLMDRRVYEQYF.

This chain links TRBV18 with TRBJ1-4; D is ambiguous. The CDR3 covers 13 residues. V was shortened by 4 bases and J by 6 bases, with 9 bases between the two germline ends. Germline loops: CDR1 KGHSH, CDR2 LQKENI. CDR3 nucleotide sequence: TGTGCCAGCTCACAATTGGGTGATGAAAAACTGTTTTTT. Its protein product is CASSQLGDEKLFF.

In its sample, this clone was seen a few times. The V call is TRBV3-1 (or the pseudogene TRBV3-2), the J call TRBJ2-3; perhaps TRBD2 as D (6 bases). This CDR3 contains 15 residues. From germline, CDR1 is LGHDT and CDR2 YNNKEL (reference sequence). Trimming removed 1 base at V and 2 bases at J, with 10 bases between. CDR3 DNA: TGTGCCAGCAGCCAAGCACTAGCCTTCACAGATACGCAGTATTTT. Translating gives CASSQALAFTDTQYF.

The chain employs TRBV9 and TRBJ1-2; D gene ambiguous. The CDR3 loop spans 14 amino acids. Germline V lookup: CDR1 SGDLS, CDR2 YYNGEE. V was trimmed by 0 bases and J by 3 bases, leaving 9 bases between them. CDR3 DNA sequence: TGTGCCAGCAGCGTAGAAGGGTTAGACTATGGCTACACCTTC. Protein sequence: CASSVEGLDYGYTF.

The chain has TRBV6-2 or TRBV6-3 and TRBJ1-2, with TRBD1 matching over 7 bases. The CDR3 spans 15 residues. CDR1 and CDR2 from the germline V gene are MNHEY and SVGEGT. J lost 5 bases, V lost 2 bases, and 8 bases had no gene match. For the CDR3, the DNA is TGTGCCAGCAGTTACCGAGGGGGCCGTGGGTATGGCTACACCTTC. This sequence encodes CASSYRGGRGYGYTF.

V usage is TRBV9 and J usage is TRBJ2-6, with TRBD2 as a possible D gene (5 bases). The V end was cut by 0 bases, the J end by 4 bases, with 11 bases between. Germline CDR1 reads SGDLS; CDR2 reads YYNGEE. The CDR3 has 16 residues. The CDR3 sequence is CASSVVSGSGANVLTF. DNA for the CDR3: TGTGCCAGCAGCGTAGTATCGGGGTCCGGGGCCAACGTCCTGACTTTC.

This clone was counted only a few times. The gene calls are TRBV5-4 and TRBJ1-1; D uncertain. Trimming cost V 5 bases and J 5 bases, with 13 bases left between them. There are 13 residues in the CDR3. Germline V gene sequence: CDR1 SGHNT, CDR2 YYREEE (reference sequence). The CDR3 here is CASSSVRRTEAFF. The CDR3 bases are TGTGCCAGCAGTTCGGTAAGACGGACTGAAGCTTTCTTT.

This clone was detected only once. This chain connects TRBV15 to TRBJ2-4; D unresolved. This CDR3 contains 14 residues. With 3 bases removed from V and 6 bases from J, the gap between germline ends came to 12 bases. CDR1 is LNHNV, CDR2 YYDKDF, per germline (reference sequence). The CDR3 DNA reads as TGTGCCACCAGCAGGACCGTGGGCCCAAACATTCAGTACTTC. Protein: CATSRTVGPNIQYF. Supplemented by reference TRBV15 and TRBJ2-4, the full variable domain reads DAMVIQNPRYQVTQFGKPVTLSCSQTLNHNVMYWYQQKSSQAPKLLFHYYDKDFNNEADTPDNFQSRRPNTSFCFLDIRSPGLGDTAMYLCATSRTVGPNIQYFGAGTRLSVL.

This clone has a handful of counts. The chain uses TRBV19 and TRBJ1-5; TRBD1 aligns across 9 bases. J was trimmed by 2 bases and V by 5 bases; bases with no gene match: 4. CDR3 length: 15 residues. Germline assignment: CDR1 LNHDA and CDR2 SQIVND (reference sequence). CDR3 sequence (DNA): TGTGCCAGTAGTCGGGGACAGGGCCGCAATCAGCCCCAGCATTTT. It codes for CASSRGQGRNQPQHF.

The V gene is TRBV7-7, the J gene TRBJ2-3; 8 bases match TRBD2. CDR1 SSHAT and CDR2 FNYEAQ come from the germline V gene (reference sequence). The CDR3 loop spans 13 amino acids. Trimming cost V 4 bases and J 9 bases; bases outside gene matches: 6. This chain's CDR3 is CASSSSPSGTQYF. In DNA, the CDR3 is TGTGCCAGCAGCTCTTCTCCTAGCGGGACGCAGTATTTT.

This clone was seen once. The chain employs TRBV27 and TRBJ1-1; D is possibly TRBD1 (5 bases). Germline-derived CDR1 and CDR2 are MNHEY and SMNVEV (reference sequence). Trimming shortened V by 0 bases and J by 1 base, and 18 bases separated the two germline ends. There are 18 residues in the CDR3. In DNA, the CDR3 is TGTGCCAGCAGTTTATCGAAGTATGAGGGACTCTCGAACACTGAAGCTTTCTTT. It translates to CASSLSKYEGLSNTEAFF.

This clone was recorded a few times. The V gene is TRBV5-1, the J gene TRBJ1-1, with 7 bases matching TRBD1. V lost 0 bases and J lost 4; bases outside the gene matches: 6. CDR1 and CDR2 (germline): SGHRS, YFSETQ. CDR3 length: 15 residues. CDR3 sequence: CASSLAGTVGTEAFF. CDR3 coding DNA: TGCGCCAGCAGCTTGGCCGGGACAGTGGGCACTGAAGCTTTCTTT. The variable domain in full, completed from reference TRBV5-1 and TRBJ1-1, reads KAGVTQTPRYLIKTRGQQVTLSCSPISGHRSVSWYQQTPGQGLQFLFEYFSETQRNKGNFPGRFSGRQFSNSRSEMNVSTLELGDSALYLCASSLAGTVGTEAFFGQGTRLTVV.

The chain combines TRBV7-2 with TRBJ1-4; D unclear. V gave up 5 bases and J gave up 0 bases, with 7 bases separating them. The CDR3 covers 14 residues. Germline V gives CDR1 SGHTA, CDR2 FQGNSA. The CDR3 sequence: CASSPTATNEKLFF. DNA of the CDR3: TGTGCCAGCAGCCCGACTGCAACTAATGAAAAACTGTTTTTT. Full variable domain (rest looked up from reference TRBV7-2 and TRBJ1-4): GAGVSQSPSNKVTEKGKDVELRCDPISGHTALYWYRQSLGQGLEFLIYFQGNSAPDKSGLPSDRFSAERTGGSVSTLTIQRTQQEDSAVYLCASSPTATNEKLFFGSGTQLSVL.